In this sample, the clone carrying this TCR beta chain turned up once. Its antigen is unidentified. Time point reported: baseline, week 1 (first vaccination visit). Treatment meaning: pre-vaccination baseline after standard-of-care therapy. Patients carried new grade 3 or 4 IDH1-mutant astrocytomas lacking nuclear ATRX. The sample originates from a study of a mutant IDH1 vaccine in newly diagnosed glioma. Background on the study: The treated group averaged 40.4 years old and was about 62% male, approximately 38% female. Former treatment meant radiotherapy, temozolomide, or both; the majority had gotten both. General study findings and limits: Changes in the top peripheral T cell clonotypes seemingly had no bearing on pseudoprogression.

CDR1 is SNHLY and CDR2 is FYNNEI in the germline V gene. J gave up 7 bases and V 5 bases, and 10 bases lay outside the gene matches. The CDR3 runs 15 residues. Assay: immunoSEQ multiplex PCR; the TCRdb copy retains only in-frame clones and omits some. The repertoire holds tens of thousands of clones, more than 60% seen once, with 1.5% to 2% in the top ten. The chain employs TRBV2 and TRBJ1-1, with 10 bases fitting TRBD1. The receptor's source is a woman aged 40 to 55 with glioma. The sequencing here drew on PBMCs, taken from a glioma patient treated with radiotherapy, temozolomide or both. CDR3 coding DNA: TGTGCCAGCAGTCTTCTACGGACAGGGGGAGGTGAAGCTTTCTTT. Translated, it gives CASSLLRTGGGEAFF.